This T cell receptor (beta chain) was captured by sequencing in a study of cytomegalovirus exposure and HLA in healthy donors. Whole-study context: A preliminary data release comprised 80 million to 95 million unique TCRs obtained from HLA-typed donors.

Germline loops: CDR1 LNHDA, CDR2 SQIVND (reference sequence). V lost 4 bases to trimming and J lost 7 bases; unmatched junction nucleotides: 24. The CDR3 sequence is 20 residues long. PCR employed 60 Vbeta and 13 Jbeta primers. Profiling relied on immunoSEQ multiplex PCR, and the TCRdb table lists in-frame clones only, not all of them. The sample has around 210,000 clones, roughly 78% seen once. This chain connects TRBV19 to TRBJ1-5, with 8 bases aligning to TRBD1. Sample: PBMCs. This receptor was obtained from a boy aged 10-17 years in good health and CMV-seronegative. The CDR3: CASSTPPRSTRGRGGQPQHF. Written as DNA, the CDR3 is TGTGCCAGTAGTACCCCACCGAGGTCCACCAGGGGGCGGGGAGGACAGCCCCAGCATTTT.